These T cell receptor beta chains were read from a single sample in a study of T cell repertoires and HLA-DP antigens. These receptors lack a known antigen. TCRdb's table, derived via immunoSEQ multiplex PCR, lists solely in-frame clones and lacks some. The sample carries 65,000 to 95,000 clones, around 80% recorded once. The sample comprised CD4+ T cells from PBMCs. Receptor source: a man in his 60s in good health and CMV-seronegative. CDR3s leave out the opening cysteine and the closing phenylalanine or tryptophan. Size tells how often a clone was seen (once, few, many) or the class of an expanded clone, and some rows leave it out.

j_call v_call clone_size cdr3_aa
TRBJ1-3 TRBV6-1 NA ASRGQESGNTIY
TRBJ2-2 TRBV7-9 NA ASSFTNTGELF
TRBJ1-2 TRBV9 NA ASSDSPGQEVYGYT
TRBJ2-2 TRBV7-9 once ASKSGGPTGELF
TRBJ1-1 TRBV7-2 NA ASAGGAGTEAF
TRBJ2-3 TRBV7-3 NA ASSFSGEGPDTQY
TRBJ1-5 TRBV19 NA ASSQTGDSNQPQH
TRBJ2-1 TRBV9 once ASGPTSGSPNEQF
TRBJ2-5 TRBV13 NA ASSLGVSQETQY
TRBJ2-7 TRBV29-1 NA SVEFFRDRVSYEQY
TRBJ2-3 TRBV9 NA ASSPPRVPDTQY
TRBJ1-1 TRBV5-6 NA ASSLAIAIPNTEAF
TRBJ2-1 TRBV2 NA ASRSDRYTYNEQF
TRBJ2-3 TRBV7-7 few ASSLGQGGDTQY
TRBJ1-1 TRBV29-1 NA SVVEGTNTEAF
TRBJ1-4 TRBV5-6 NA ASSLGQGGFGKLF
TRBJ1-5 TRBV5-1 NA ASSLGINQPQH
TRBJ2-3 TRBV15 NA ATSRDGGEADTQY
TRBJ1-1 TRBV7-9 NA ASSFRRGQNTEAF
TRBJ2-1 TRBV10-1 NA ASSMAGGPGNEQF
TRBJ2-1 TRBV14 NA ASSLLAGGRANEQF
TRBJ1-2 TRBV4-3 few ASSQDRANYGYT
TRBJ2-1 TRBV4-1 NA ASSQTGLAEQF
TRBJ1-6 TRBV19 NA ASSAYRDPGVGSPLH
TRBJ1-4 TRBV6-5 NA ASSYSALTGNEKLF
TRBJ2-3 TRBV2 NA ASSLETDTQY
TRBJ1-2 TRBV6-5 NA ASRKGQGKGYT
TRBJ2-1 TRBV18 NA ASSPALAGGTYNEQF
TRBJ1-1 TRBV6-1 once ASPEGTGTSLGTEAF
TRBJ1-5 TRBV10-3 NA AISGAGLEIQPQH
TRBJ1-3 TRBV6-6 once ASSGHLGNTIY
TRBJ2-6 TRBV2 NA ASSLLGSGANVLT
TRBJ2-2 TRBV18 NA ASSPTGVTGELF
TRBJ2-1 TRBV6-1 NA ASSGGSGESEQF
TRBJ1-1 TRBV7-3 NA ASSLSRGTEAF
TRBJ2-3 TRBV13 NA ASSRGGPSTDTQY
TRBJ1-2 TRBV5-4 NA ASSHGPTAPYGYT
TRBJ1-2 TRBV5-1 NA ASSLTDPNYGYT
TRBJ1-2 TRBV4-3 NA ASSQLSGVKVGGYT
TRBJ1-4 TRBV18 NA ASSPEQPTNEKLF
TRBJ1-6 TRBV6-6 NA ASSYSMGSQPLH
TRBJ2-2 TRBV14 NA ASSQRGQQRGIGELF
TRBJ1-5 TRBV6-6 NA ASSSDRGLKPQPQH
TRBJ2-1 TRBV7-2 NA ASSFGASRGNEQF